The 26 T cell receptor beta chains given below trace back to one sample, sequenced in a study of cytomegalovirus exposure and HLA in healthy donors. The PCR employed 60 Vbeta primers together with 13 Jbeta primers. Some clones are missing from TCRdb's copy, which holds only in-frame ones; the method was immunoSEQ multiplex PCR. The sample has approximately 190,000 clones, over 80% seen once. Sample: PBMCs. The receptors originated from a man aged 30-40 years in good health and CMV-seronegative.

V and J are TRBV29-1 and TRBJ1-5; D is unclear. CDR1 is SQVTM and CDR2 is ANQGSEA in the germline V gene. V was clipped by 0 bases and J by 0 bases, with 6 bases between them. The CDR3 is 14 residues long. The CDR3 loop reads CSVEDSDSNQPQHF. The CDR3 nucleotides read TGCAGCGTTGAAGATTCAGATAGCAATCAGCCCCAGCATTTT.

V gene TRBV19 combines with J gene TRBJ2-5; 8 positions match TRBD1. The CDR3 covers 15 residues. After removal of 3 bases from V and 3 bases from J, the junction contained 6 bases not matched to a gene. CDR1 LNHDA and CDR2 SQIVND come from the germline V gene (reference sequence). The chain's CDR3 is CASSMITGGKETQYF. CDR3 coding DNA: TGTGCCAGTAGTATGATCACAGGGGGGAAAGAGACCCAGTACTTC.

With regard to this clone: This CDR3 is also generated by other DNA sequences in the sample. The chain recombines TRBV5-4 with TRBJ1-3; 7 bases are shared with TRBD1. The junction had 1 base not matched to a gene; V was cut back by 2 bases and J by 2 bases. The CDR3 totals 14 residues. Germline assignment: CDR1 SGHNT and CDR2 YYREEE (reference sequence). The DNA for the CDR3 is TGTGCCAGCAGCTTAGACAGGGCTGGAAACACCATATATTTT. Its translation: CASSLDRAGNTIYF.

This chain joins TRBV28 and TRBJ2-7, with 7 nucleotides matching TRBD1. Per germline, CDR1 MDHEN and CDR2 SYDVKM. V dropped 7 bases and J dropped 2; count of bases not matched to a gene: 11. CDR3 size: 15 residues. The CDR3 DNA reads as TGTGCCAGCACCGCCCCCGGGGACAGCGCCTACGAGCAGTACTTC. This translates into CASTAPGDSAYEQYF.

This chain joins TRBV15 and TRBJ2-2; 16 bases fit TRBD2. V lost 4 bases, J lost 3 bases, and 2 bases stayed unmatched. The CDR3 runs to 17 residues. In germline, CDR1 is LNHNV, CDR2 YYDKDF (reference sequence). The CDR3 DNA reads as TGTGCCACCAGCACCGGGACTAGCGGGGGGGACACCGGGGAGCTGTTTTTT. Translation gives CATSTGTSGGDTGELFF.

This clone was counted only a few times. This chain connects TRBV11-2 to TRBJ1-6; D remains ambiguous. CDR1 and CDR2 (germline): SGHAT, FQNNGV. V gave up 5 bases and J gave up 0 bases, with 11 bases separating them. The CDR3 has 16 amino acids. Here the CDR3 reads CASSQRASSYNSPLHF. CDR3 DNA sequence: TGTGCCAGCAGCCAGAGGGCCAGCTCCTATAATTCACCCCTCCACTTT.

The chain uses TRBV5-1 and TRBJ1-2, with no clear D. This CDR3 region has 12 residues. Trimming removed 0 bases from V and 8 bases from J, with 8 bases in between. Germline V gene lookup returns CDR1 SGHRS and CDR2 YFSETQ. In DNA form, the CDR3 reads TGCGCCAGCAGCTTGGGGAGGAACGGCTACACCTTC. It specifies CASSLGRNGYTF.

The J gene is TRBJ2-7, the V gene TRBV7-6, with a tentative D call TRBD1 (5 bases). There are 13 residues in the CDR3. Per the germline V gene, CDR1 is SGHVS and CDR2 is FNYEAQ. V was shortened by 1 base and J by 7 bases, with 11 bases between the two germline ends. The DNA for the CDR3 is TGTGCCAGCAGCTTAGAGAACAGGTTGGAGCAGTACTTC. Amino acids: CASSLENRLEQYF.

This chain joins TRBV27 and TRBJ1-2; TRBD1 matches 7 bases. The CDR3 extends over 15 amino acids. Looked up from germline, CDR1 is MNHEY and CDR2 is SMNVEV (reference sequence). With V trimmed by 5 bases and J by 9 bases, 15 bases remained unmatched. DNA of the CDR3: TGTGCCAGCAGTCTGGCGGATCAGGGGGTACATAGCTACACCTTC. This codes for CASSLADQGVHSYTF.

The rearrangement links TRBV2 to TRBJ1-1, with D possibly matching TRBD1 (5 bases). CDR3 length: 12 amino acids. The V gene's germline CDR1 is SNHLY and CDR2 FYNNEI. V lost 7 bases, J lost 6 bases, and 12 bases lay in between. The CDR3 is CASIKQDPEAFF. The CDR3 nucleotides are TGTGCCAGCATTAAACAGGATCCTGAAGCTTTCTTT.

The genes are TRBV18 and TRBJ2-1; 14 bases are a match to TRBD2. Germline CDR1 is KGHSH and CDR2 is LQKENI. Trimming took 2 bases from V and 0 from J; bases not matched to a gene: 3. The CDR3 contains 18 residues. The CDR3 region is CASSPGTSGGSSYNEQFF. CDR3 nucleotides: TGTGCCAGCTCACCAGGGACTAGCGGGGGAAGCTCCTACAATGAGCAGTTCTTC. The full variable domain, in which reference TRBV18 and TRBJ2-1 provide the parts outside the CDR3, is NAGVMQNPRHLVRRRGQEARLRCSPMKGHSHVYWYRQLPEEGLKFMVYLQKENIIDESGMPKERFSAEFPKEGPSILRIQQVVRGDSAAYFCASSPGTSGGSSYNEQFFGPGTRLTVL.

The chain has TRBV6-5 and TRBJ2-2, with D possibly TRBD1 on 6 matching bases. The CDR3 totals 16 residues. Germline V lookup: CDR1 MNHEY, CDR2 SVGAGI. The V gene lost 2 bases and the J gene lost 0 bases, with 10 bases spanning the gap. The CDR3 loop reads CASSYEAGANTGELFF. The CDR3 DNA follows: TGTGCCAGCAGTTACGAGGCAGGGGCGAACACCGGGGAGCTGTTTTTT.

The genes are TRBV27 and TRBJ1-2, with 7 positions matching TRBD1. Germline V gene data show CDR1 as MNHEY and CDR2 as SMNVEV (reference sequence). The CDR3 has 15 residues. The J segment lost 2 bases and the V segment lost 2 bases, leaving 5 bases of the junction unmatched. CDR3 residues: CASSLEPRGNYGYTF. For the CDR3, the DNA is TGTGCCAGCAGTTTAGAGCCCAGGGGGAACTATGGCTACACCTTC.

This clone was seen once. This chain uses TRBV5-1 with TRBJ2-7; tentative D call: TRBD2 (6 bases). This CDR3 contains 15 residues. V was trimmed by 2 bases and J by 3 bases, leaving 15 bases between them. Looked up from germline, CDR1 is SGHRS and CDR2 is YFSETQ. Here the CDR3 DNA reads TGCGCCAGCAGCTTTAGTGGGACTGGCGTCTACGAGCAGTACTTC. Protein sequence: CASSFSGTGVYEQYF.

The J gene is TRBJ1-1, the V gene TRBV5-1, with a possible D match to TRBD1 (6 bases). Germline V gives CDR1 SGHRS, CDR2 YFSETQ. Trimming shortened V by 0 bases and J by 1 base, and 10 bases separated the two germline ends. This CDR3 spans 15 amino acids. CDR3 amino acids: CASSLGGTTNTEAFF. CDR3 bases: TGCGCCAGCAGCTTGGGAGGGACAACGAACACTGAAGCTTTCTTT.

The chain combines TRBV7-9 with TRBJ2-7, with 8 nucleotides matching TRBD1. Trimming at V came to 5 bases and at J to 1 base, leaving 4 bases not matched to a gene. CDR3 length: 14 amino acids. Germline lookup yields CDR1 SEHNR and CDR2 FQNEAQ (reference sequence). The CDR3 is CASSGTGNSYEQYF. The CDR3 DNA follows: TGTGCCAGCAGCGGGACAGGAAATTCCTACGAGCAGTACTTC.

The V gene is TRBV5-1, the J gene TRBJ2-3, with 7 nucleotides matching TRBD1. The ends lost 4 bases at V and 0 bases at J; junction bases unmatched: 8. The CDR3 spans 16 residues. Germline V CDR1 and CDR2: SGHRS, YFSETQ. The DNA for the CDR3 is TGCGCCAGCAGCCCCGCTACAGGGGCCAGCACAGATACGCAGTATTTT. This gives the protein CASSPATGASTDTQYF.

A note on this clone: The sample carries other DNA sequences with the same CDR3. The chain employs TRBV9 and TRBJ1-1, with a weak D call TRBD1 (6 bases). In germline, CDR1 is SGDLS, CDR2 YYNGEE. The CDR3 sequence is 14 residues long. Trimming shortened V by 0 bases and J by 1 base, and 7 bases separated the two germline ends. The chain's CDR3 is CASSVGTENTEAFF. The CDR3 coding sequence is TGTGCCAGCAGCGTAGGGACAGAGAACACTGAAGCTTTCTTT.

The chain joins TRBV5-1 to TRBJ1-6, with TRBD1 matching 8 bases. V shed 2 bases, J shed 5 bases, and the junction held 3 bases outside the gene matches. The CDR3 contains 15 residues. CDR1 is SGHRS and CDR2 is YFSETQ in the germline V gene. The CDR3 DNA is TGCGCCAGCAGCTTTGGGACAGGAGATAATTCACCCCTCCACTTT. This encodes CASSFGTGDNSPLHF.

V usage is TRBV29-1 and J usage is TRBJ2-5; D might be TRBD2 (5 bases). Trimming took 4 bases from V and 5 from J, leaving 11 bases between them. From germline, CDR1 is SQVTM and CDR2 ANQGSEA. This CDR3 region has 12 residues. CDR3 coding DNA: TGCAGCGTTGTGAACCCTAGCGAGACCCAGTACTTC. Residues: CSVVNPSETQYF.

The chain joins TRBV6-6 to TRBJ1-2; a possible D gene is TRBD1 (5 bases). This CDR3 comprises 15 residues. V gave up 5 bases and J gave up 2 bases, with 15 bases separating them. Germline CDR1 and CDR2: MNHNY and SVGAGI (reference sequence). The CDR3 DNA follows: TGTGCCAGCAGTGATACACCGGGGGTCAACTATGGCTACACCTTC. Its translation is CASSDTPGVNYGYTF.

The rearrangement uses TRBV18 and TRBJ2-7; 7 bases match TRBD2. This CDR3 is 16 amino acids long. Germline values: CDR1 KGHSH, CDR2 LQKENI. V was pared by 4 bases and J by 2 bases, with 11 bases of the junction left unmatched. The CDR3 here is CASSRGERESTYEQYF. In nucleotides, the CDR3 is TGTGCCAGCTCACGTGGAGAGCGGGAATCCACCTACGAGCAGTACTTC.

V is TRBV7-2 and J is TRBJ2-5; D may be TRBD1 (6 bases). V lost 6 bases and J lost 0, with 8 bases in between. This CDR3 spans 13 amino acids. Germline CDR1 reads SGHTA; CDR2 reads FQGNSA. The CDR3 bases are TGTGCCAGCAGTTCAGGGGACCAAGAGACCCAGTACTTC. As protein: CASSSGDQETQYF.

The chain joins TRBV19 to TRBJ1-1; no reliable D call. V lost 3 bases and J lost 8, with 13 bases in between. Germline CDR1 and CDR2: LNHDA and SQIVND (reference sequence). CDR3 length equals 13 residues. The CDR3 sequence is CASSMVRTAEAFF. For the CDR3, the DNA is TGTGCCAGTAGTATGGTACGTACTGCCGAAGCTTTCTTT.

V usage is TRBV7-9 and J usage is TRBJ2-1; D is possibly TRBD1 (7 bases). Germline V gene lookup returns CDR1 SEHNR and CDR2 FQNEAQ (reference sequence). The CDR3 consists of 17 residues. Trimming took off 4 bases at V and 5 bases at J, with 21 bases between the two ends. The CDR3 bases are TGTGCCAGCAGCTCAAGGGTGGACAGGTCGGGGGACAATGAGCAGTTCTTC. This translates into CASSSRVDRSGDNEQFF.

The V call is TRBV11-2, the J call TRBJ2-2; D gene unclear. This CDR3 comprises 14 residues. Germline V lookup: CDR1 SGHAT, CDR2 FQNNGV. The V end was cut by 1 base, the J end by 1 base, with 4 bases between. The CDR3 loop reads CASSLGLNTGELFF. The CDR3 DNA is TGTGCCAGCAGCTTAGGACTGAACACCGGGGAGCTGTTTTTT.